Shown below are 20 T cell receptor beta chains from a single sample sequenced in a study of shared clonotypes between healthy human individuals. The data were produced by immunoSEQ multiplex PCR, yet TCRdb's version contains in-frame clones alone and is incomplete. Here the sample spans 2.5 million or so clones, 90% to 95% being singletons. Sequenced material: naive CD4+ T cells sorted from blood. The subset: CD45RA+ positively selected. All receptors come from a man aged 18 to 35 in good health.

As for this clone: This is likely a read error, given that the CDR3 carries no conserved phenylalanine or tryptophan at its end. The limits of the CDR3 on the DNA are not certain, so only TCRdb's listed CDR3 is given. The chain employs TRBV6-4 and TRBJ1-1. Per the germline V gene, CDR1 is MRHNA and CDR2 is SNTAGT. The CDR3 contains 8 residues when both ends are counted. CDR3 region: CASSDRLA.

The V gene is TRBV6-5, the J gene TRBJ1-5, with TRBD1 matching 8 bases. Germline assignment: CDR1 MNHEY and CDR2 SVGAGI. The length of the CDR3 is 15 residues. The trim removed 4 bases at V and 4 bases at J, leaving 6 bases unmatched. The CDR3 bases are TGTGCCAGCAGTTCCCGGACAGGGTTAAATCAGCCCCAGCATTTT. Protein: CASSSRTGLNQPQHF.

The chain combines TRBV7-9 with TRBJ2-2, with D uncertain. V shed 5 bases and J shed 4 bases, with 14 bases lying between them. Germline CDR1 is SEHNR and CDR2 is FQNEAQ (reference sequence). CDR3 length: 15 residues. The CDR3 DNA reads TGTGCCAGCAGCCCCCGGTCTGTGGGCACCGGGGAGCTGTTTTTT. Its protein is CASSPRSVGTGELFF.

This chain uses TRBV7-2 with TRBJ1-4; possible D gene TRBD1, 5 bases. Germline V gene sequence: CDR1 SGHTA, CDR2 FQGNSA. Trimming took off 5 bases at V and 5 bases at J, with 9 bases between the two ends. The CDR3 totals 13 residues. The CDR3 DNA follows: TGTGCCAGCAGCCCGAGACAGAATGAAAAACTGTTTTTT. Translation: CASSPRQNEKLFF.

This chain uses TRBV28 with TRBJ2-5; 13 nucleotides match TRBD2. The V segment lost 5 bases and the J segment 3 bases; nucleotides outside the gene matches: 3. The CDR3 consists of 15 residues. Germline CDR1 MDHEN, CDR2 SYDVKM. CDR3 bases: TGTGCCAGCAGTAAAACTAGCGGGGGGGAAGAGACCCAGTACTTC. The encoded protein is CASSKTSGGEETQYF. The complete variable domain, with remaining parts taken from reference TRBV28 and TRBJ2-5, reads DVKVTQSSRYLVKRTGEKVFLECVQDMDHENMFWYRQDPGLGLRLIYFSYDVKMKEKGDIPEGYSVSREKKERFSLILESASTNQTSMYLCASSKTSGGEETQYFGPGTRLLVL.

This clone was detected only once. The chain uses TRBV11-2 and TRBJ2-3; D ambiguous. The CDR3 has 15 residues. CDR1 and CDR2 (germline): SGHAT, FQNNGV. Trimming took 0 bases from V and 0 from J, leaving 7 bases between them. The CDR3 DNA follows: TGTGCCAGCAGCTTAGAGCCGGAGAGCACAGATACGCAGTATTTT. Protein product: CASSLEPESTDTQYF.

The genes are TRBV10-3 and TRBJ1-4; no clear D. Per the germline V gene, CDR1 is ENHRY and CDR2 is SYGVKD. This CDR3 has 15 amino acids. Trimming took off 0 bases at V and 2 bases at J, with 7 bases between the two ends. This CDR3 is CAISESLGTNEKLFF. CDR3 DNA sequence: TGTGCCATCAGTGAGTCTTTAGGGACTAATGAAAAACTGTTTTTT.

The chain joins TRBV10-2 to TRBJ1-5; 8 bases line up with TRBD1. The germline V gene encodes CDR1 WSHSY and CDR2 SAAADI. This CDR3 has 16 amino acids. Trimming at V came to 3 bases and at J to 4 bases, leaving 8 bases not matched to a gene. DNA for the CDR3: TGCGCCAGCAGTGAAGGGGACCGGGACAGGAATCAGCCCCAGCATTTT. It is translated as CASSEGDRDRNQPQHF.

This rearrangement joins TRBV10-3 to TRBJ2-5; D is ambiguous. Between the trimmed V and J ends, which lost 5 bases and 2 bases, there was a span of 9 bases. The V gene's germline CDR1 is ENHRY and CDR2 SYGVKD. This CDR3 is 13 amino acids long. CDR3 in amino acids: CAISQRSQETQYF. The CDR3 region has the DNA TGTGCCATCAGTCAACGGAGTCAAGAGACCCAGTACTTC.

The chain has TRBV4-1 and TRBJ2-7, with 7 bases that match TRBD1. CDR1 is MGHRA, CDR2 YSYEKL, per germline. The J segment lost 6 bases and the V segment lost 1 base, leaving 9 bases of the junction unmatched. This CDR3 region has 15 residues. CDR3 sequence reads: CASSQGDRDIGEQYF. DNA of the CDR3: TGCGCCAGCAGCCAAGGAGACAGGGATATCGGCGAGCAGTACTTC.

This chain uses TRBV5-5 with TRBJ1-6, with 7 bases fitting TRBD1. The CDR3 loop spans 16 amino acids. Trimming cost V 4 bases and J 5 bases; bases outside gene matches: 9. CDR1 and CDR2 (germline): SGHKS, YYEKEE (reference sequence). CDR3 in amino acids: CASSTNRDSNNSPLHF. CDR3 nucleotide sequence: TGTGCCAGCAGCACTAACCGGGACAGTAATAATTCACCCCTCCACTTT.

The table lists this clone with a few counts. In the same sample, other DNA sequences code for this CDR3. This rearrangement joins TRBV9 to TRBJ2-5; 14 bases align to TRBD2. The V segment lost 3 bases and the J segment 1 base; nucleotides outside the gene matches: 2. Per germline, CDR1 SGDLS and CDR2 YYNGEE. The CDR3 extends over 16 amino acids. CDR3 DNA sequence: TGTGCCAGCAGCGCCGGACTAGCGGGGGGCCAAGAGACCCAGTACTTC. Amino acids: CASSAGLAGGQETQYF. The variable domain in full, with the rest retrieved from reference TRBV9 and TRBJ2-5, is DSGVTQTPKHLITATGQRVTLRCSPRSGDLSVYWYQQSLDQGLQFLIQYYNGEERAKGNILERFSAQQFPDLHSELNLSSLELGDSALYFCASSAGLAGGQETQYFGPGTRLLVL.

For this clone: The sample has other DNA sequences that encode this CDR3 too. The chain combines TRBV5-1 with TRBJ2-5, with D maybe TRBD2 (5 bases). The V gene lost 0 bases and the J gene lost 1 base, with 7 bases spanning the gap. Germline V gives CDR1 SGHRS, CDR2 YFSETQ. This CDR3 has 14 amino acids. This CDR3 reads CASSLGGSQETQYF. The CDR3 nucleotides read TGCGCCAGCAGCTTGGGCGGGTCCCAAGAGACCCAGTACTTC.

V and J are TRBV6-5 and TRBJ2-5; TRBD1 agrees at 8 bases. This CDR3 has 15 amino acids. V dropped 5 bases and J dropped 2; count of bases not matched to a gene: 7. Germline values: CDR1 MNHEY, CDR2 SVGAGI. The CDR3 bases are TGTGCCAGCAGTCGACAGGACAGGGCTCAAGAGACCCAGTACTTC. This codes for CASSRQDRAQETQYF.

This clone was detected only once. The rearrangement joins TRBV21-1 to TRBJ1-4; TRBD1 is taken as the D call from the table, unchecked against the DNA. TRBV21-1 is described as a pseudogene. This CDR3 contains 16 residues. DNA for the CDR3: TGTGCCAGCAGCAAGAGACAGGGTGCAACTAATGAAAAACTGTTTTTT. Its protein is CASSKRQGATNEKLFF.

The chain is built from TRBV9 and TRBJ1-6; no clear D gene. The CDR3 covers 15 residues. Looked up from germline, CDR1 is SGDLS and CDR2 is YYNGEE. The V end lost 0 bases, the J end lost 7 bases, and 11 bases lay between the germline ends. The CDR3: CASSVDEGYNSPLHF. Written as DNA, the CDR3 is TGTGCCAGCAGCGTAGACGAGGGTTACAATTCACCCCTCCACTTT.

The chain links TRBV19 to TRBJ2-2, with D possibly being TRBD2 (6 bases). Germline V gene lookup returns CDR1 LNHDA and CDR2 SQIVND (reference sequence). The V end lost 10 bases, the J end lost 2 bases, and 23 bases lay between the germline ends. This CDR3 has 17 amino acids. CDR3: CATDGTRFSGNTGELFF. The CDR3 DNA follows: TGTGCCACCGACGGTACCCGTTTTAGCGGAAACACCGGGGAGCTGTTTTTT.

This sequence joins TRBV14 and TRBJ2-1; D gene ambiguous. CDR3 length: 15 residues. V was clipped by 3 bases and J by 8 bases, with 17 bases between them. Looked up from germline, CDR1 is SGHDN and CDR2 is FVKESK. This CDR3 is CASSQSFQGLDEQFF. The CDR3 nucleotides are TGTGCCAGCAGCCAGTCCTTCCAAGGTTTAGATGAGCAGTTCTTC.

This clone was seen a single time. The chain combines TRBV9 with TRBJ2-4; D is uncertain. CDR1 SGDLS and CDR2 YYNGEE come from the germline V gene. Between the trimmed V and J ends, which lost 0 bases and 1 base, there was a span of 11 bases. The CDR3 is 16 amino acids. The CDR3 DNA reads TGTGCCAGCAGCGTAGGAGTTGCCCCTGCCAAAAACATTCAGTACTTC. This codes for CASSVGVAPAKNIQYF. Based on the CDR3 plus reference TRBV9 and TRBJ2-4, the full variable domain is DSGVTQTPKHLITATGQRVTLRCSPRSGDLSVYWYQQSLDQGLQFLIQYYNGEERAKGNILERFSAQQFPDLHSELNLSSLELGDSALYFCASSVGVAPAKNIQYFGAGTRLSVL.

Regarding this clone: It is unclear where the CDR3 begins or ends on the DNA, so no DNA is shown, and the CDR3 is as TCRdb lists it. The chain couples TRBV29-1 to TRBJ2-5; TRBD1 is the table's D call, not checked against the DNA. Per germline, CDR1 SQVTM and CDR2 ANQGSEA. The CDR3 is 13 residues long, counting both termini. CDR3: CSVVVGTGNRGYF.